This entry describes one TCR beta chain. No antigen is known for it. One end of the junction is discordant with germline, which a read error may explain. This sample was included in a study of T cell repertoires in cytomegalovirus infection. Study-wide background: Signatures in public TCR beta sequences pointed to both CMV infection and matching HLA type.

Broader study findings: HLA-C-restricted CMV clonotypes gave the most frequent clonotype in two of eight donors. Individuals carrying CMV plus the relevant HLA were identified by cumulative frequency of public TCR beta families.

TCRdb independently ran MiXCR on the reads; one entry per CDR3 protein. The data hold about a million distinct CDR3 sequences, with approximately 32% observed a single time. The germline gives CDR1 SGHAT, CDR2 FQNNGV. The CDR3 covers 17 residues. The clonotype comes from a human donor in good health (CMV status not recorded). Some clones in this sample may be carry-over from other donors' samples. The V gene is TRBV11-2, the J gene TRBJ2-5; D is uncertain. The sample consisted of cultured CD8+ T cells from PBMCs, taken from culture after CMV antigen stimulation. The CDR3 sequence is CASSLDSGPPGQETQYF. CDR3 DNA sequence: TGTGCCAGCAGCCTAGACTCGGGTCCACCCGGGCAAGAGACCCAGTACTTC.